This T cell receptor beta chain was found in a study of OX40 agonist ivuxolimab in advanced cancers. In terms of the full investigation: Ivuxolimab, which targeted the costimulatory receptor OX40 (CD134), was an agonistic, fully human IgG2 monoclonal antibody. Prior anti-PD-1, anti-PD-L1 or anti-CTLA-4 therapy was permitted, and approximately 40% of dose-escalation patients had received checkpoint inhibitors. Of the approximately 50 dose-escalation patients, hepatocellular carcinoma was present in about 20, melanoma in around 15, renal cell carcinoma in 9 and head and neck cancer in 9. Intravenous ivuxolimab was administered to patients every 2 weeks at six dose levels: 0.01, 0.1, 0.3, 1.5, 3 and 10 mg/kg. Partial responses occurred in three dose-escalation patients, of whom one had hepatocellular carcinoma and two had cutaneous melanoma. The point of sequencing TCRbeta in the periphery was to test whether ivuxolimab changed TCR sequence diversity and drove clonal T-cell expansion. The dose-escalation cohort was roughly 80% male with a mean age of about 54 years, ranging from roughly 20 to 80. The monotherapy dose-escalation portion (N = 52 patients) of the phase I ivuxolimab trial is reported in the paper. What the work shows at the level of the full study, not this receptor alone: Clonal expansion of both CD4+ and CD8+ blood T cells was observed from baseline to week 6 at doses 0.1 to 3.0 mg/kg. After ivuxolimab, more expanded clones were found on average in CD8+ T cells than in CD4+ T cells. Low levels of normalized T-cell clonal expansion were also shown by some nonresponding patients. Antigen specificity was not determined for the clonally expanded peripheral T cells. In the 0.1-3.0 mg/kg groups, partial responders had among the lowest normalized peripheral clonal expansion, particularly in CD8+ T cells.

In regard to this clone: Its cognate antigen has yet to be identified. One base away there is no much larger clone; base qualities are not given.

Genomic DNA was isolated from the sorted cells so that the TCRbeta CDR3 region could be sequenced. TCRbeta CDR3 regions were sequenced using the immunoSEQ Assay. Not all clones reach the TCRdb copy of this immuneACCESS table, which keeps in-frame sequences only. Checked studies attribute under half of the gap to unresolved V genes and leave the rest unexplained. This sample has tens of thousands of clones in its table, and over 75% of those were observed once. The top ten clones comprise around 1.8% of the sample. Via the germline V gene, CDR1 is SGHRS and CDR2 YFSETQ. V is trimmed back by 4 bases and J by 5 bases, and the junction contains 5 bases that no gene match accounts for. Spanning cysteine to phenylalanine, the CDR3 consists of 15 amino acids. The kept DNA is CDR3 alone, 45 bases in frame from the first base. The trial excluded patients who had a history of autoimmune disease or who were on systemic immunosuppression. Peripheral blood for TCR sequencing was collected from all dose cohorts at baseline, on cycle 4 day 1, and on cycle 7 day 1. Samples came from an open-label, multicenter, first-in-human phase I dose-escalation trial of ivuxolimab. The trial enrolled adults with locally advanced or metastatic head and neck squamous cell, hepatocellular, melanoma or renal cell carcinoma. Before TCR sequencing, CD4+ and CD8+ T cells were separately sorted from peripheral blood.

The TCR was taken from an adult with an advanced solid tumor such as melanoma, head and neck, liver or kidney cancer. The rearrangement combines TRBV5-1 with TRBJ2-7, with TRBD2 matching 14 junction bases. The source was CD4+ or CD8+ T cells sorted from blood, collected in a trial of the OX40 agonist ivuxolimab. The DNA sequence is TGCGCCAGCAGCCCGGGACTAGCGGGAGCGGACGAGCAGTACTTC. This translates into CASSPGLAGADEQYF.